The present entry profiles one T cell receptor beta chain with its context. What it binds is not known. At survey level, the immunoSEQ assay was run in its v3.0 version. Profiling relied on immunoSEQ multiplex PCR, and the TCRdb table lists in-frame clones only, not all of them. The table includes around 30,000 clones, 93% detected once. The data were obtained in a study of long-term antiretroviral therapy in people with HIV. Study-wide results and caveats: Pre-ART clonal expansion yielded clones that dominated the repertoire at all time points.

The CDR3 consists of 12 residues. This TCR came from a woman between 40 and 55 years old with HIV. The V gene is TRBV21-1, the J gene TRBJ1-5. TRBV21-1 is marked as a pseudogene. The sample consisted of unsorted PBMCs, taken roughly 6.5 years after starting antiretroviral therapy. The CDR3 region is CASKNYNQPQHF. DNA of the CDR3: TGTGCCAGCAAGAATTACAATCAGCCCCAGCATTTT.